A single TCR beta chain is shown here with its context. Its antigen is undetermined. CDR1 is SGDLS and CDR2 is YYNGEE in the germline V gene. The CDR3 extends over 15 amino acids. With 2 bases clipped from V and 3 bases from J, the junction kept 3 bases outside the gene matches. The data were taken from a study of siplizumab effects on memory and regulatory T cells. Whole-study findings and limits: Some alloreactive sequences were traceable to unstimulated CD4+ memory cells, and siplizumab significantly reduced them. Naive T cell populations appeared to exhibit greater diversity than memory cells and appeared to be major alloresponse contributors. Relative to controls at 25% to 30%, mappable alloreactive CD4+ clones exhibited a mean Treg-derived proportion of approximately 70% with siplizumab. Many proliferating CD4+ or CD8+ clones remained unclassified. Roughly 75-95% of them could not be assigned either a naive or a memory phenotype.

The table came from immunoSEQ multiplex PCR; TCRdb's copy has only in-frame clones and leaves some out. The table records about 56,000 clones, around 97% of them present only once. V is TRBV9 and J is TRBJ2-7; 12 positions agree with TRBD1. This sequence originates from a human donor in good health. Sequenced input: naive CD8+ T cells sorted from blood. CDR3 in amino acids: CASSVGQGAGYEQYF. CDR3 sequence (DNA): TGTGCCAGCAGCGTGGGACAGGGGGCTGGCTACGAGCAGTACTTC.